This T cell receptor beta chain was found in a study of OX40 agonist ivuxolimab in advanced cancers. Study-level findings and limits: Partial responders at 0.1-3.0 mg/kg showed near-lowest clonal expansion.

A remark on this clone: As yet, its antigen is unknown.

Generated by immunoSEQ multiplex PCR, the TCRdb table keeps only in-frame clones and is missing some. The sample holds roughly 100,000 clones; 87% are singletons and the top ten take 1.5% to 2%. The germline CDR1 and CDR2 sequences are SNHLY and FYNNEI. This CDR3 is built from 14 residues. V was clipped by 6 bases and J by 2 bases, with 11 bases between them. The sequence was collected from an adult with an advanced solid tumor such as melanoma, head and neck, liver or kidney cancer. This chain links TRBV2 with TRBJ1-3; D is undetermined. Sequenced here: CD4+ or CD8+ T cells sorted from blood, sampled in a trial of the OX40 agonist ivuxolimab. CDR3 nucleotide sequence: TGTGCCAGCAGCGCCGGAGGGCCTGGAAACACCATATATTTT. Its translation: CASSAGGPGNTIYF.